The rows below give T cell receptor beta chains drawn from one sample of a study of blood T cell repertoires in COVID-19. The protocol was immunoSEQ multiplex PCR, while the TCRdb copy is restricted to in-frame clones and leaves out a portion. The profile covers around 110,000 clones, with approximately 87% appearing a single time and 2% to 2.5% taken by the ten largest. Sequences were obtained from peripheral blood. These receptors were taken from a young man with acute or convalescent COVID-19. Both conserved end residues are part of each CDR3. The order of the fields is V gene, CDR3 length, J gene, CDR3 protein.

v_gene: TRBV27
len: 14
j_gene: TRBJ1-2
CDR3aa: CASSLSPGGAGYTF

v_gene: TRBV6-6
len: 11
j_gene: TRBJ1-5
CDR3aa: CASSLEEPQHF

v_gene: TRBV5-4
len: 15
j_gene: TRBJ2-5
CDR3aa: CASSPTGSAIETQYF

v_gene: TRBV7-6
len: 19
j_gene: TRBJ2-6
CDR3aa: CASSLPQDRGGTGANVLTF

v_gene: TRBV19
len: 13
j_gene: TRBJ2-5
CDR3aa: CASMRTGQETQYF

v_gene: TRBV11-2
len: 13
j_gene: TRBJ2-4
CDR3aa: CASSLSGENIQYF

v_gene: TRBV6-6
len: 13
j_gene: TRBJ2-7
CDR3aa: CASSPTGYYEQYF

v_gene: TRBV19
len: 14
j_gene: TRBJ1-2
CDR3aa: CASSGDRANYGYTF

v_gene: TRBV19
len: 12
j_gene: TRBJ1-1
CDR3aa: CASSPRVSEAFF

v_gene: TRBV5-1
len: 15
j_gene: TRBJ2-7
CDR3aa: CASSLASGTGYEQYF

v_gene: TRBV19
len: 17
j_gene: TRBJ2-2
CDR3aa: CASSIDAGIANTGELFF

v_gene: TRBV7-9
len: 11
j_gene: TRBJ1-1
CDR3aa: CASFRDTEAFF

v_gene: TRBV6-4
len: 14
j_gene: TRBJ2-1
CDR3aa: CASSGGQGGNEQFF

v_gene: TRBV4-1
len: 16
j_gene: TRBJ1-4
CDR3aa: CASSQDVAGGGEKLFF

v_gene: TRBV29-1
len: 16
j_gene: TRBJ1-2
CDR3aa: CSARTKTGGLSYGYTF

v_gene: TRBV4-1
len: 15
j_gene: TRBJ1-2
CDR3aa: CASSHEDKGFYGYTF

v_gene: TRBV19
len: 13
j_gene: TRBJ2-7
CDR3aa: CASSFTGGYEQYF